This entry concerns a single T cell receptor beta chain. Per the germline V gene, CDR1 is GTSNPN and CDR2 is SVGIG (reference sequence). The length of the CDR3 is 15 residues. Deletions cut 0 bases from V and 2 bases from J, with 11 bases between. This sample was included in a study of control samples from healthy donors and cancer patients. Method: immunoSEQ multiplex PCR; TCRdb's copy keeps in-frame clones and lacks some. Of roughly 120,000 clones in the sample, about 92% were seen once. This chain connects TRBV30 to TRBJ1-5; unclear D gene. The sequence derives from a middle-aged man with head and neck cancer. The sequenced sample was PBMCs. The DNA for the CDR3 is TGTGCCTGGAGTGTACAAATACTTCGCAATCAGCCCCAGCATTTT. It encodes CAWSVQILRNQPQHF. The full variable domain, in which reference TRBV30 and TRBJ1-5 provide the parts outside the CDR3, is SQTIHQWPATLVQPVGSPLSLECTVEGTSNPNLYWYRQAAGRGLQLLFYSVGIGQISSEVPQNLSASRPQDRQFILSSKKLLLSDSGFYLCAWSVQILRNQPQHFGDGTRLSIL.